One sample yielded the 29 T cell receptor beta chains listed below, sequenced in a study of blood T cell repertoires in COVID-19. Sequenced by immunoSEQ multiplex PCR; TCRdb stores in-frame clones only, minus some. The sample carries roughly 260,000 clones, around 90% recorded once. The sequenced material came from peripheral blood. Source of these receptors: a person aged 18-30 years with COVID-19, enrolled during active disease.

The V and J genes are TRBV19 and TRBJ2-7, with D tentatively TRBD2 (5 bases). CDR1 LNHDA and CDR2 SQIVND come from the germline V gene (reference sequence). CDR3 length: 13 amino acids. The V gene lost 5 bases and the J gene lost 5 bases, with 13 bases spanning the gap. CDR3 DNA: TGTGCCAGTAGTCCGGGAAGTGTCCACGAGCAGTACTTC. It yields the protein CASSPGSVHEQYF.

The chain joins TRBV30 to TRBJ2-7, with 10 nucleotides matching TRBD1. Germline values: CDR1 GTSNPN, CDR2 SVGIG (reference sequence). Trimming at V came to 5 bases and at J to 4 bases, leaving 8 bases not matched to a gene. This CDR3 contains 14 residues. The CDR3 DNA follows: TGTGCCTGGGCCGCCGGGACAGGGGCTTACGAGCAGTACTTC. Amino acids: CAWAAGTGAYEQYF.

The count of this clone is one. The V and J genes are TRBV29-1 and TRBJ1-2; a possible D gene is TRBD1 (6 bases). The length of the CDR3 is 14 residues. Germline V lookup: CDR1 SQVTM, CDR2 ANQGSEA. Trimming removed 3 bases at V and 2 bases at J, with 13 bases between. CDR3 loop: CSVERAGANYGYTF. The CDR3 bases are TGCAGCGTTGAGAGGGCAGGGGCGAACTATGGCTACACCTTC.

The rearrangement uses TRBV7-9 and TRBJ1-1, with 7 bases aligning to TRBD1. The CDR3 is 15 amino acids. The V gene's germline CDR1 is SEHNR and CDR2 FQNEAQ (reference sequence). V lost 4 bases and J lost 1; bases outside the gene matches: 6. Here the CDR3 reads CASSSGGQKNTEAFF. The CDR3 DNA reads TGTGCCAGCAGCTCTGGGGGACAGAAGAACACTGAAGCTTTCTTT. The full variable domain, rest sourced from reference TRBV7-9 and TRBJ1-1, is DTGVSQNPRHKITKRGQNVTFRCDPISEHNRLYWYRQTLGQGPEFLTYFQNEAQLEKSRLLSDRFSAERPKGSFSTLEIQRTEQGDSAMYLCASSSGGQKNTEAFFGQGTRLTVV.

The CDR3 sequence is CASSLEGTGTSYEQYF. DNA for the CDR3: TGTGCCAGCAGCTTAGAGGGAACGGGAACCTCCTACGAGCAGTACTTC. The rearrangement links TRBV7-2 to TRBJ2-7; a weak D match, TRBD2 (5 bases). The CDR3 loop spans 16 amino acids. Trimming cost V 1 base and J 0 bases, with 13 bases left between them. CDR1 is SGHTA and CDR2 is FQGNSA in the germline V gene.

The chain links TRBV5-5 to TRBJ2-7, with TRBD2 as a possible D gene (6 bases). Germline V lookup: CDR1 SGHKS, CDR2 YYEKEE (reference sequence). This CDR3 is built from 14 residues. The ends were cut back, 0 bases at V and 1 base at J, with 8 bases in the middle. CDR3 nucleotide sequence: TGTGCCAGCAGCTTGGAGGGACTTTCCTACGAGCAGTACTTC. It specifies CASSLEGLSYEQYF.

The chain combines TRBV6-6 with TRBJ1-5; D may be TRBD1 (6 bases). V lost 3 bases to trimming and J lost 3 bases, with 12 bases between them. Germline V gives CDR1 MNHNY, CDR2 SVGAGI (reference sequence). The CDR3 loop spans 15 amino acids. The CDR3 reads CASSYHGQSNQPQHF. CDR3 sequence (DNA): TGTGCCAGCAGTTATCATGGACAGTCCAATCAGCCCCAGCATTTT.

Here the CDR3 reads CASTNQGLAGPNEQFF. As DNA, the CDR3 is TGCGCCAGCACCAATCAGGGACTAGCGGGGCCCAATGAGCAGTTCTTC. The rearrangement joins TRBV5-1 to TRBJ2-1; the match to TRBD2 covers 13 bases. Germline CDR1 and CDR2: SGHRS and YFSETQ. The ends lost 6 bases at V and 6 bases at J; junction bases unmatched: 9. This CDR3 spans 16 amino acids.

V is TRBV10-3 and J is TRBJ2-5; tentatively, D is TRBD2 (5 bases). Trimming stripped 4 bases from V and 5 bases from J, with 11 bases between. Germline CDR1 is ENHRY and CDR2 is SYGVKD. The CDR3 covers 13 residues. The DNA for the CDR3 is TGTGCCATCAGTGTGAGAAGAGGGGAGACCCAGTACTTC. This sequence encodes CAISVRRGETQYF.

The chain uses TRBV24-1 and TRBJ2-7, with D possibly TRBD2 on 5 matching bases. Germline CDR1 and CDR2: KGHDR and SFDVKD. Deletions cut 3 bases from V and 10 bases from J, with 12 bases between. This CDR3 has 12 residues. CDR3 region: CATSDSGGTQYF. In DNA, the CDR3 is TGTGCCACCAGTGATAGCGGCGGAACACAGTACTTC.

This sequence joins TRBV3-1 (or the pseudogene TRBV3-2) and TRBJ2-1; D possibly corresponds to TRBD2 (6 bases). The CDR3 runs 13 residues. The V end lost 2 bases, the J end lost 7 bases, and 9 bases lay between the germline ends. The germline CDR1 and CDR2 sequences are LGHDT and YNNKEL (reference sequence). The CDR3 region is CASSQTDYNEQFF. DNA of the CDR3: TGTGCCAGCAGCCAAACGGACTATAATGAGCAGTTCTTC.

J is TRBJ2-3 and V is TRBV7-9; 11 nucleotides align to TRBD2. The CDR3 sequence is 15 residues long. J was trimmed by 4 bases and V by 4 bases; bases with no gene match: 4. Germline CDR1 and CDR2: SEHNR and FQNEAQ (reference sequence). The CDR3 is CASSSPSGGSDTQYF. The CDR3 nucleotides are TGTGCCAGCAGCTCCCCTAGCGGGGGGTCAGATACGCAGTATTTT.

The V call is TRBV13, the J call TRBJ2-7, with D uncertain. Per germline, CDR1 PRHDT and CDR2 FYEKMQ (reference sequence). The germline V and J ends were trimmed by 7 bases and 4 bases, with 14 bases remaining between them. This CDR3 is 13 amino acids long. The CDR3 DNA is TGTGCCAGCACCTTGGGCGATTCATACGAGCAGTACTTC. It encodes CASTLGDSYEQYF.

This chain uses TRBV7-9 with TRBJ2-1, with D unclear. The V end was cut by 1 base, the J end by 9 bases, with 7 bases between. CDR1 and CDR2 from the germline V gene are SEHNR and FQNEAQ (reference sequence). The CDR3 totals 12 residues. DNA for the CDR3: TGTGCCAGCAGCTTAGATGAGGCTGAGCAGTTCTTC. Residues: CASSLDEAEQFF. Complete variable domain (other parts from reference TRBV7-9 and TRBJ2-1): DTGVSQNPRHKITKRGQNVTFRCDPISEHNRLYWYRQTLGQGPEFLTYFQNEAQLEKSRLLSDRFSAERPKGSFSTLEIQRTEQGDSAMYLCASSLDEAEQFFGPGTRLTVL.

This clone turned up a few times. The chain uses TRBV18 and TRBJ1-3; D may be TRBD1 (5 bases). Germline V gives CDR1 KGHSH, CDR2 LQKENI. The CDR3 spans 15 residues. The ends were cut back, 2 bases at V and 4 bases at J, with 12 bases in the middle. CDR3 amino acids: CASSPRRDPGNTIYF. CDR3 sequence (DNA): TGTGCCAGCTCACCAAGGAGGGACCCCGGAAACACCATATATTTT.

This chain connects TRBV10-2 to TRBJ2-2, with 7 bases aligning to TRBD1. Germline V gene data show CDR1 as WSHSY and CDR2 as SAAADI. Unmatched junction bases numbered 9, after V lost 2 bases and J lost 15 bases. CDR3 length: 13 residues. CDR3 sequence (DNA): TGCGCCAGCAGTGAGACAACCCACAGGGGTGTGTTTTTT. As protein: CASSETTHRGVFF.

The genes are TRBV18 and TRBJ1-6; possibly TRBD1 for D (5 bases). V gave up 5 bases and J gave up 6 bases, with 11 bases separating them. The germline V gene has CDR1 KGHSH and CDR2 LQKENI. The CDR3 covers 14 residues. The CDR3 DNA reads as TGTGCCAGCTCATCCGGAGACAGTAATTCACCCCTCCACTTT. Its protein is CASSSGDSNSPLHF.

The V call is TRBV9, the J call TRBJ2-7, with a possible D match to TRBD1 (6 bases). The CDR3 consists of 14 residues. V was shortened by 4 bases and J by 3 bases, with 14 bases between the two germline ends. In germline, CDR1 is SGDLS, CDR2 YYNGEE. CDR3 nucleotides: TGTGCCAGCAGCCCGCATAGGGGGAGCTACGAGCAGTACTTC. Amino acid sequence: CASSPHRGSYEQYF.

The rearrangement uses TRBV5-1 and TRBJ1-3; TRBD1 matches 7 bases. This CDR3 has 16 residues. In germline, CDR1 is SGHRS, CDR2 YFSETQ. Trimming removed 1 base from V and 0 bases from J; junction bases left unmatched: 4. The CDR3 DNA is TGCGCCAGCAGCTTGCGACAGGGTAACTCTGGAAACACCATATATTTT. Protein product: CASSLRQGNSGNTIYF.

The chain carries TRBV2 and TRBJ1-1; D call uncertain. The CDR3 is 13 residues long. V was cut by 8 bases and J by 5 bases, with 15 bases left in between. CDR1 is SNHLY and CDR2 is FYNNEI in the germline V gene. CDR3 protein: CASLGEVGTEAFF. Here the CDR3 DNA reads TGTGCCAGCCTCGGGGAGGTGGGGACTGAAGCTTTCTTT.

The chain combines TRBV29-1 with TRBJ2-1; 9 nucleotides match TRBD2. The ends lost 6 bases at V and 6 bases at J; junction bases unmatched: 9. The germline gives CDR1 SQVTM, CDR2 ANQGSEA. The length of the CDR3 is 14 residues. The CDR3 loop reads CSVLSGSGGNEQFF. For the CDR3, the DNA is TGCAGCGTACTTAGCGGGAGTGGGGGCAATGAGCAGTTCTTC.

The J gene is TRBJ2-3, the V gene TRBV6-5; 10 positions match TRBD1. There are 14 residues in the CDR3. Germline values: CDR1 MNHEY, CDR2 SVGAGI. J was trimmed by 4 bases and V by 6 bases; bases with no gene match: 4. The CDR3 DNA reads as TGTGCCAGCAGCTCGGGACAGGGGTCAGATACGCAGTATTTT. This encodes CASSSGQGSDTQYF.

The V and J genes are TRBV19 and TRBJ2-7, with D perhaps matching TRBD2 (5 bases). Trimming shortened V by 1 base and J by 3 bases, and 10 bases separated the two germline ends. Germline values: CDR1 LNHDA, CDR2 SQIVND (reference sequence). The CDR3 sequence is 14 residues long. This CDR3 is CASSIAGYRYEQYF. DNA for the CDR3: TGTGCCAGTAGTATAGCGGGATACCGCTACGAGCAGTACTTC.

The rearrangement uses TRBV19 and TRBJ2-1, with 8 nucleotides matching TRBD2. The germline CDR1 and CDR2 sequences are LNHDA and SQIVND (reference sequence). The CDR3 contains 17 residues. The ends lost 5 bases at V and 1 base at J; junction bases unmatched: 10. CDR3 in amino acids: CASSPYSSGSSYNEQFF. In DNA form, the CDR3 reads TGTGCCAGTAGTCCTTACTCTAGCGGGTCTTCCTACAATGAGCAGTTCTTC. The variable domain in full, with the rest retrieved from reference TRBV19 and TRBJ2-1, is DGGITQSPKYLFRKEGQNVTLSCEQNLNHDAMYWYRQDPGQGLRLIYYSQIVNDFQKGDIAEGYSVSREKKESFPLTVTSAQKNPTAFYLCASSPYSSGSSYNEQFFGPGTRLTVL.

The chain links TRBV6-1 to TRBJ2-4, with TRBD2 matching 7 bases. Germline V gene lookup returns CDR1 MNHNS and CDR2 SASEGT. The V segment lost 4 bases and the J segment 0 bases; nucleotides outside the gene matches: 6. This CDR3 contains 16 residues. The CDR3 sequence: CASSVGRALAKNIQYF. For the CDR3, the DNA is TGTGCCAGCAGTGTGGGGAGGGCCTTAGCCAAAAACATTCAGTACTTC.

The rearrangement joins TRBV27 to TRBJ2-6, with 13 nucleotides matching TRBD2. In germline, CDR1 is MNHEY, CDR2 SMNVEV (reference sequence). The CDR3 is 18 residues long. The trim removed 5 bases at V and 1 base at J, leaving 5 bases unmatched. Here the CDR3 DNA reads TGTGCCAGCAGTCCCCGGACTAGCGGGAGTTCTGGGGCCAACGTCCTGACTTTC. Residues: CASSPRTSGSSGANVLTF.

This clone appeared once. The gene calls are TRBV19 and TRBJ1-1; perhaps TRBD1 as D (6 bases). Looked up from germline, CDR1 is LNHDA and CDR2 is SQIVND (reference sequence). V was shortened by 9 bases and J by 5 bases, with 19 bases between the two germline ends. The CDR3 is 14 residues long. The CDR3 sequence is CASKPWTAGTEAFF. CDR3 bases: TGTGCCAGCAAGCCTTGGACAGCCGGTACTGAAGCTTTCTTT. The full variable domain, rest sourced from reference TRBV19 and TRBJ1-1, is DGGITQSPKYLFRKEGQNVTLSCEQNLNHDAMYWYRQDPGQGLRLIYYSQIVNDFQKGDIAEGYSVSREKKESFPLTVTSAQKNPTAFYLCASKPWTAGTEAFFGQGTRLTVV.

This clone has just a few counts. A junction boundary mismatches the germline segment, possibly from a read error. This sequence joins TRBV7-7 and TRBJ2-7; D might be TRBD1 (5 bases). The CDR3 is 14 amino acids. Germline lookup yields CDR1 SSHAT and CDR2 FNYEAQ (reference sequence). For the CDR3, the DNA is TGTGCTAGCAGCTTAGAGTCAGGGTTCGGCGAGCAGTACTTC. Translating gives CASSLESGFGEQYF. The full variable domain, completed using reference TRBV7-7 and TRBJ2-7, is GAGVSQSPRYKVTKRGQDVTLRCDPISSHATLYWYQQALGQGPEFLTYFNYEAQPDKSGLPSDRFSAERPEGSISTLTIQRTEQRDSAMYRCASSLESGFGEQYFGPGTRLTVT.

The chain has TRBV23-1 and TRBJ2-2; 7 bases fit TRBD1. TRBV23-1 is marked as an open reading frame, function uncertain. After removal of 8 bases from V and 6 bases from J, the junction contained 15 bases not matched to a gene. CDR3 length equals 16 residues. CDR3 protein: CASRVTGRSGAGELFF. The CDR3 nucleotides read TGCGCCAGCCGAGTGACAGGGCGGAGTGGTGCCGGGGAGCTGTTTTTT.